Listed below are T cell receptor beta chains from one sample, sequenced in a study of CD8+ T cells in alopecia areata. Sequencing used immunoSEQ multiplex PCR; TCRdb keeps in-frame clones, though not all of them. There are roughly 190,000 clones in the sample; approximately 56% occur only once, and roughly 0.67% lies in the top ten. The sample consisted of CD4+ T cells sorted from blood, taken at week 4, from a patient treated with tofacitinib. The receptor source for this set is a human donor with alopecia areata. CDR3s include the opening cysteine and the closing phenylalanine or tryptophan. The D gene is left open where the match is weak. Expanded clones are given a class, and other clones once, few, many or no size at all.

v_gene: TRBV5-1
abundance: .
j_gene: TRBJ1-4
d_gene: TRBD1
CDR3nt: TGCGCCAGCAGGTTCTCCGGGACAGCTGAAAAACTGTTTTTT
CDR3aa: CASRFSGTAEKLFF

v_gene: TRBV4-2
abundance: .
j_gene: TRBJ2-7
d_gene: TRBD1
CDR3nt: TGTGCCAGCAGCCAAATCACCGGGACAGGGGCCATTTCGTACTTC
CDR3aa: CASSQITGTGAISYF

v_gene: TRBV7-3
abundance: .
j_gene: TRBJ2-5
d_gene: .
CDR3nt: TGTGCCAGCAGCCTCTACCTCCAAGAGACCCAGTACTTC
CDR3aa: CASSLYLQETQYF

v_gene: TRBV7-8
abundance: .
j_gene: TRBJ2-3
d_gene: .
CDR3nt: TGTGCCAGCAGCCTTGAGGATACGCAGTATTTT
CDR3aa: CASSLEDTQYF

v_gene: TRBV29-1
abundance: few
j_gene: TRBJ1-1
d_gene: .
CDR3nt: TGCAGCGTTGTTCGCCAGGACGACGTGGGTGGCGCTTTCTTT
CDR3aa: CSVVRQDDVGGAFF

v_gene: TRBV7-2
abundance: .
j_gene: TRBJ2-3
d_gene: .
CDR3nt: TGTGCCAGCAGCTTGTCCAGCGATACGCAGTATTTT
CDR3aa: CASSLSSDTQYF

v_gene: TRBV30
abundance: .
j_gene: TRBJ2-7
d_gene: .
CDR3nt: TGTGCCTGGGGGTCTCGGGGCTACGAGCAGTACTTC
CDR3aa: CAWGSRGYEQYF

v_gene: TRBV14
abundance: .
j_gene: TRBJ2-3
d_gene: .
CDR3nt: TGTGCCAGCAGCCAAGGCACCGGGAAAAATACGCAGTATTTT
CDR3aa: CASSQGTGKNTQYF

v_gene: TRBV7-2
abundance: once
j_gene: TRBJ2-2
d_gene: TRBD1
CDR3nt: TGTGCCAGCAGCCTACAGGGGTCGAGCACCGGGGAGCTGTTTTTT
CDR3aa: CASSLQGSSTGELFF

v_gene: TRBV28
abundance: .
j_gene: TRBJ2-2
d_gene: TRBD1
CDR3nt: TGTGCCAGCAGCCCAGCCGGGACAGTGACCACCGGGGAGCTGTTTTTT
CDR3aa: CASSPAGTVTTGELFF

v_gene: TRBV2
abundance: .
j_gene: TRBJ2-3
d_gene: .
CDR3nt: TGTGCCAGCAGTGAACTTAGGATCGGCACAGATACGCAGTATTTT
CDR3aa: CASSELRIGTDTQYF

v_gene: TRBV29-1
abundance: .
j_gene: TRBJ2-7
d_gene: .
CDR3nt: TGCAGCGTGATTCCGACCGACTACGAGCAGTACTTC
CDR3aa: CSVIPTDYEQYF

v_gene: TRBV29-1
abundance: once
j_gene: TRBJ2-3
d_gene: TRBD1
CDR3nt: TGCAGCGTTGGCAGGACAGGGTACACAGATACGCAGTATTTT
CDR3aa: CSVGRTGYTDTQYF

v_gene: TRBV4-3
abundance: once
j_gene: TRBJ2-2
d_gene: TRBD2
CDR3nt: TGCGCCAGCAGCCAAGATTGGGCTAGCGGGGGCCGAGAGCTGTTTTTT
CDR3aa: CASSQDWASGGRELFF

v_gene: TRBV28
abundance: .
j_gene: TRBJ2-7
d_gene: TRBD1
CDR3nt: TGTGCCAGCAGTTGGTCTCGGGACAGCTCCTACGAGCAGTACTTC
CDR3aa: CASSWSRDSSYEQYF

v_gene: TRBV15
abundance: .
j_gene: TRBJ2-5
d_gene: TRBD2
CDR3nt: TGTGCCGTGTCGACTAGCGGGAAAAGCGAGACCCAGTACTTC
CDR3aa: CAVSTSGKSETQYF

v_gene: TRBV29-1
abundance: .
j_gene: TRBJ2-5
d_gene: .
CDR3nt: TGCAGCGTTGAAGAGACCCAGTACTTC
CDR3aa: CSVEETQYF

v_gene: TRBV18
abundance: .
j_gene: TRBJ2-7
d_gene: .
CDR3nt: TGTGCCAGCTCACCCCCTTTAGGATACGAGCAGTACTTC
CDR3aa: CASSPPLGYEQYF

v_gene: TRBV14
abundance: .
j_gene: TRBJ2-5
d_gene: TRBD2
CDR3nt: TGTGCCAGCAGCCAAGACGTCGACGGGAGGGCAAAGACCCAGTACTTC
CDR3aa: CASSQDVDGRAKTQYF

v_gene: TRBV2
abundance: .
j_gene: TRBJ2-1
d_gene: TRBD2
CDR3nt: TGTGCCAGCCTTAGCGGGAGCGGGTCAAATGAGCAGTTCTTC
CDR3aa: CASLSGSGSNEQFF

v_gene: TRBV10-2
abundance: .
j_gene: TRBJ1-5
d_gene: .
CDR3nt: TGCGCCAGCAGCCATGGGGGGGTTAGGCAGCCCCAGCATTTT
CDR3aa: CASSHGGVRQPQHF

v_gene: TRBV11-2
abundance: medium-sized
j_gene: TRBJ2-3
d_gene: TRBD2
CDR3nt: TGTGCCAGCAGCCATGGGACTAGCGGATTCACAGATACGCAGTATTTT
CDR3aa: CASSHGTSGFTDTQYF

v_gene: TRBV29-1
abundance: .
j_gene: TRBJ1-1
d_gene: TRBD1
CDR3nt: TGCAGCGTTGGACGACAGGGGAACACTGAAGCTTTCTTT
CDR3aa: CSVGRQGNTEAFF

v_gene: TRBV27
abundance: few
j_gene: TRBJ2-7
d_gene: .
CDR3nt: TGTGCCAGCAGTTTTGCCCTGAACCAAGCCCCCTACGAGCAGTACTTC
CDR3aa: CASSFALNQAPYEQYF

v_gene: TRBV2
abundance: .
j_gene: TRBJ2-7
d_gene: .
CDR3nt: TGTGCCTCCACAACAGGCGTCTACGAGCAGTACTTC
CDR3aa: CASTTGVYEQYF

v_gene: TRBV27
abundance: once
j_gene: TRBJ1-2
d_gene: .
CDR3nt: TGTGCCAGCAGCCCGGACAGAAAACTTATAACGAACACCTTC
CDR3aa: CASSPDRKLITNTF

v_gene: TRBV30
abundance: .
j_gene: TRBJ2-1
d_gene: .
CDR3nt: TGTGCCTTGGAGAAACAGGCGTATAACTCCTACAATGAGCAGTTCTTC
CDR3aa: CALEKQAYNSYNEQFF

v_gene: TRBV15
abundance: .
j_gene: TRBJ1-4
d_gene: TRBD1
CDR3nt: TGTGCCACCAGCAGAGATAGGGACAGGGGTGAAAAACTGTTTTTT
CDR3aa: CATSRDRDRGEKLFF

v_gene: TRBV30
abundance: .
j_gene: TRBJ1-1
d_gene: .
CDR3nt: TGTGCCTGGAGACTAGGGAACACTGAAGCTTTCTTT
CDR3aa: CAWRLGNTEAFF

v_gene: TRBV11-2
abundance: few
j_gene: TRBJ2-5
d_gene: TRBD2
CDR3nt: TGTGCCAGCAGCCTGGGACTAGCGGGAGGGCCTGGGGAGACCCAGTACTTC
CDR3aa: CASSLGLAGGPGETQYF

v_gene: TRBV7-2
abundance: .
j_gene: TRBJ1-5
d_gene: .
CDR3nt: TGTGCCAGCAGCCCGCAGGATCCTGCGGTTCAGCCCCAGCATTTT
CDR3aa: CASSPQDPAVQPQHF

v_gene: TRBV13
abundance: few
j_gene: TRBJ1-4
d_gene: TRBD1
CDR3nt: TGTGCCAGCAGCTCCAGGGAGGGGGCTAAGAGTGAAAAACTGTTTTTT
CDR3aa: CASSSREGAKSEKLFF

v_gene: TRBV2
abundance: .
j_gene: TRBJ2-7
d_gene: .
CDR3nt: TGTGCCAGCAGCGGACAGAACGAGCAGTACTTC
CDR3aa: CASSGQNEQYF

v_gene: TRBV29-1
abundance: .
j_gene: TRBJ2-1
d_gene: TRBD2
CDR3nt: TGCAGCGTTGTAAGGGTGAGACTAGCGGGAGGGAGGAATGAGCAGTTCTTC
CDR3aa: CSVVRVRLAGGRNEQFF

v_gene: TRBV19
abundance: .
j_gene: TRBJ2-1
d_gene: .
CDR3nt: TGTGCCAGTAGTAGGTGGACTGAGGAGCAGTTCTTC
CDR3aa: CASSRWTEEQFF

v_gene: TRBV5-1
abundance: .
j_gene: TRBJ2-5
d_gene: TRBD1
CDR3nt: TGCGCCAGCAGCCCCAGGACAGGGCCCTTTGGCGGCGAGACCCAGTACTTC
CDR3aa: CASSPRTGPFGGETQYF

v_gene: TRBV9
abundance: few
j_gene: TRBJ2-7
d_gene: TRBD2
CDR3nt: TGTGCCAGCAGCGTTAGCGGGAGCGGCGAGCAGTACTTC
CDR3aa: CASSVSGSGEQYF

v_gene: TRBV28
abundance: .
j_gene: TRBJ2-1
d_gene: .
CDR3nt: TGTGCCAGCAGGAATCAGGGCACCTACAATGAGCAGTTCTTC
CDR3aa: CASRNQGTYNEQFF

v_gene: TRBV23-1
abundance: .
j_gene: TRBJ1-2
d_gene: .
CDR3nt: TGCGCCAGCACTAAAGAGGAGGGCTATGGCTACACCTTC
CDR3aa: CASTKEEGYGYTF

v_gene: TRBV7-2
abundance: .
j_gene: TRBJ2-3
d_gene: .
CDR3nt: TGTGCCAGCAGCTTAATCCCCAGCCGTAGCACAGATACGCAGTATTTT
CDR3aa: CASSLIPSRSTDTQYF

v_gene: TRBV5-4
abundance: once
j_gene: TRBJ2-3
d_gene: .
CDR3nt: TGTGCCAGCAGCTCCAAGACTATAGCGGCAGATACGCAGTATTTT
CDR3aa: CASSSKTIAADTQYF

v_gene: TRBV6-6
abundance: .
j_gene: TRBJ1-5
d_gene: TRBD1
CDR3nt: TGTGCCAGCACCTCAGGGGGAAATCAGCCCCAGCATTTT
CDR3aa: CASTSGGNQPQHF

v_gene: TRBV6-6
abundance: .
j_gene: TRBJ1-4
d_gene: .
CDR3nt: TGTGCCAGCAGTTACAAGGGGGATAATGAAAAACTGTTTTTT
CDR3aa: CASSYKGDNEKLFF

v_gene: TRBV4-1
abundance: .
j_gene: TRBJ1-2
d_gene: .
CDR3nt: TGCGCCAGCAGCCAAGATTCCAGGGCTTATGGCTACACCTTC
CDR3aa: CASSQDSRAYGYTF

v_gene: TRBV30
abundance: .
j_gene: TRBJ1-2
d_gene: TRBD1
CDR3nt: TGTGCCTGGAGTGTACAGGGGGTTTTCTATGGCTACACCTTC
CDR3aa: CAWSVQGVFYGYTF